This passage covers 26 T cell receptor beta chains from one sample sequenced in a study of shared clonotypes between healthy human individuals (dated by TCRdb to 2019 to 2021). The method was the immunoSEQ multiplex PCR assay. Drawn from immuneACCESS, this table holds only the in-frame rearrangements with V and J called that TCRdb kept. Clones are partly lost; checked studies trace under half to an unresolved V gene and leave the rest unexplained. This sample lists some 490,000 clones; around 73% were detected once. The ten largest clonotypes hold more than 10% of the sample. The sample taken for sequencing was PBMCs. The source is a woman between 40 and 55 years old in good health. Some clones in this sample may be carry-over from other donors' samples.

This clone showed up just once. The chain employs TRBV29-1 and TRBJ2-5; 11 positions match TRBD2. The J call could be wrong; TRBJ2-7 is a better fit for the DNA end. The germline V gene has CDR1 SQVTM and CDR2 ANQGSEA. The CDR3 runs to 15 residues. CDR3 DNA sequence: TGCAGCGTTTTTACTAGCGGGAGAACATTCTACGAGCAGTACTTC. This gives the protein CSVFTSGRTFYEQYF.

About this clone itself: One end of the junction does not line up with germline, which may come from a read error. In DNA, the CDR3 is TGTGCCAGCAGTTACTCGAGCAGTCCAAATCAGCCCCAGCATTTT. Protein product: CASSYSSSPNQPQHF. V gene TRBV10-3 combines with J gene TRBJ1-5, with D unclear. The V gene's germline CDR1 is ENHRY and CDR2 SYGVKD. This CDR3 is built from 15 residues.

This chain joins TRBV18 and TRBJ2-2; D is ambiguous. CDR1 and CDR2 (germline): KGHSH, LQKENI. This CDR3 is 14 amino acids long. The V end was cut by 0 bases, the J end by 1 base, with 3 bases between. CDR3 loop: CASSPPKNTGELFF. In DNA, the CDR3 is TGTGCCAGCTCACCACCTAAGAACACCGGGGAGCTGTTTTTT.

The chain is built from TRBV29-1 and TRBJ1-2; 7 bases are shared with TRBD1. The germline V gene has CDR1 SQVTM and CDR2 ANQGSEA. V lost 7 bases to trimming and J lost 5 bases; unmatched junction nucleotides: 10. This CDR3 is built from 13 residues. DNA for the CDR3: TGCAGCGCCATCTCGGGCAGGGGGTATGGCTACACCTTC. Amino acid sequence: CSAISGRGYGYTF.

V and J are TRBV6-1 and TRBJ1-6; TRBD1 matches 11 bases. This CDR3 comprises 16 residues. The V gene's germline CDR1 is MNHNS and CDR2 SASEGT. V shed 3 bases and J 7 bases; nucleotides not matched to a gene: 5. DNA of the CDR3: TGTGCCAGCAGTGAGAGGACAGGGGGCGGGAATTCACCCCTCCACTTT. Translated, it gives CASSERTGGGNSPLHF.

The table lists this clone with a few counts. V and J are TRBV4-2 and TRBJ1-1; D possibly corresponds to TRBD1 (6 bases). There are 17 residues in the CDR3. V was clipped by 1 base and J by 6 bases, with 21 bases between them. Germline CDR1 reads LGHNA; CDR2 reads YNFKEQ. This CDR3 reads CASSQARGGRLSSEAFF. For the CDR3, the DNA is TGTGCCAGCAGCCAAGCACGGGGGGGGCGGTTATCCTCTGAAGCTTTCTTT.

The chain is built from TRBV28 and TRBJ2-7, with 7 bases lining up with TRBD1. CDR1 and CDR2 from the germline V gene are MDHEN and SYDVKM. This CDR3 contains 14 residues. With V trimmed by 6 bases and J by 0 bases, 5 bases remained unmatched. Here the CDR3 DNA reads TGTGCCAGCAGGCCAGGGGGAAGCTCCTACGAGCAGTACTTC. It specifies CASRPGGSSYEQYF.

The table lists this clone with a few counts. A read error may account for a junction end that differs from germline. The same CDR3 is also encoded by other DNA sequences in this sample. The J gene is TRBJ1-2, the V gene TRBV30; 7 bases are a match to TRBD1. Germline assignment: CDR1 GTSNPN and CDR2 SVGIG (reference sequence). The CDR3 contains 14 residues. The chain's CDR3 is CAWNQGQSTLGYTF. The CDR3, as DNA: TGCGCCTGGAACCAGGGACAGTCGACCTTGGGCTACACCTTC.

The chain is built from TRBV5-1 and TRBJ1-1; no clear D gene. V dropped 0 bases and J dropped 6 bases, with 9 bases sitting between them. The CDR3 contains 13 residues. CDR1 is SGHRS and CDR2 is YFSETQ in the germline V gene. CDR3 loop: CASSLDTISEAFF. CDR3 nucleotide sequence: TGCGCCAGCAGCTTGGACACAATTTCTGAAGCTTTCTTT.

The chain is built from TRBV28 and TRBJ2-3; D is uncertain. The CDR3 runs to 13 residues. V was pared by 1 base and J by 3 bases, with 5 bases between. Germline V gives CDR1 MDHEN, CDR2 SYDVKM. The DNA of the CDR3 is TGTGCCAGCAGTTTATCCCAGACAGATACGCAGTATTTT. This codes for CASSLSQTDTQYF.

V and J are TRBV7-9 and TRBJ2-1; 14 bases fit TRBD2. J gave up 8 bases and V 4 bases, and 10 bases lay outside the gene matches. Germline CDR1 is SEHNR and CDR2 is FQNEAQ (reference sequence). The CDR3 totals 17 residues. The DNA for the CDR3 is TGTGCCAGCAGCTCCCGAGGGGGACTAGCGGGAGTTTATGAGCAGTTCTTC. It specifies CASSSRGGLAGVYEQFF.

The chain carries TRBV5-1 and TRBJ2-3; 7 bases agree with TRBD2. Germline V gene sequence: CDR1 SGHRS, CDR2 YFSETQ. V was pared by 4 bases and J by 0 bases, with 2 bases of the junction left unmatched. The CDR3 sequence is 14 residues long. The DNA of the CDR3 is TGCGCCAGCAGCCGACTAGCTAGCACAGATACGCAGTATTTT. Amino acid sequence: CASSRLASTDTQYF.

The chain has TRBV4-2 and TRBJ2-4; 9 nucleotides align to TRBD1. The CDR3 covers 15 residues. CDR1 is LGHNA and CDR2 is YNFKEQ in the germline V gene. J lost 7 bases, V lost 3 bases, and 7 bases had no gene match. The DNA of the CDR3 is TGTGCCAGCAGCCAGGCCCGTGGACAGGGGAACATTCAGTACTTC. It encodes CASSQARGQGNIQYF.

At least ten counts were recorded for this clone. The CDR3 reads CSVEPIGGNEKLFF. The DNA for the CDR3 is TGCAGCGTTGAGCCGATAGGTGGAAATGAAAAACTGTTTTTT. The rearrangement joins TRBV29-1 to TRBJ1-4; D unresolved. CDR3 size: 14 residues. Trimming removed 3 bases at V and 5 bases at J, with 13 bases between. Germline CDR1 and CDR2: SQVTM and ANQGSEA.

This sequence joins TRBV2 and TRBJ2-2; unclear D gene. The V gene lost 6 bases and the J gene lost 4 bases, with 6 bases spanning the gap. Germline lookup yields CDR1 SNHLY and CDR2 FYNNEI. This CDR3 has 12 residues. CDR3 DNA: TGTGCCAGCAGAACCGGCACCGGGGAGCTGTTTTTT. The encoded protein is CASRTGTGELFF. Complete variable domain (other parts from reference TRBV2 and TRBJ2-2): EPEVTQTPSHQVTQMGQEVILRCVPISNHLYFYWYRQILGQKVEFLVSFYNNEISEKSEIFDDQFSVERPDGSNFTLKIRSTKLEDSAMYFCASRTGTGELFFGEGSRLTVL.

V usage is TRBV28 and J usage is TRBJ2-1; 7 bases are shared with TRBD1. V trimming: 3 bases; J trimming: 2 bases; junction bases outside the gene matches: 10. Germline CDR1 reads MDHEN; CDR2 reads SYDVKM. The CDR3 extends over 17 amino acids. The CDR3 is CASSFGTAGDPYNEQFF. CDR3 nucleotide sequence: TGTGCCAGCAGTTTTGGGACAGCAGGGGACCCCTACAATGAGCAGTTCTTC.

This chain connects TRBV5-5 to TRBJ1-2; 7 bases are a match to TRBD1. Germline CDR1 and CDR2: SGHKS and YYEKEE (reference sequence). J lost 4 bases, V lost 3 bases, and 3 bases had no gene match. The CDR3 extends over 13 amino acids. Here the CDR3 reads CASSSTGIYGYTF. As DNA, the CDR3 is TGTGCCAGCAGCTCGACAGGGATCTATGGCTACACCTTC.

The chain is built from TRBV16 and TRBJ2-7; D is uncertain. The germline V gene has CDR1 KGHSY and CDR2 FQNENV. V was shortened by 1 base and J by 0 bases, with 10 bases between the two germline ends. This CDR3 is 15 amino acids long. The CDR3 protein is CASSQWRDISYEQYF. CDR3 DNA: TGTGCCAGCAGCCAATGGAGAGACATCTCCTACGAGCAGTACTTC. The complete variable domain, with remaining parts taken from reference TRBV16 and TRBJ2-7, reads GEEVAQTPKHLVRGEGQKAKLYCAPIKGHSYVFWYQQVLKNEFKFLISFQNENVFDETGMPKERFSAKCLPNSPCSLEIQATKLEDSAVYFCASSQWRDISYEQYFGPGTRLTVT.

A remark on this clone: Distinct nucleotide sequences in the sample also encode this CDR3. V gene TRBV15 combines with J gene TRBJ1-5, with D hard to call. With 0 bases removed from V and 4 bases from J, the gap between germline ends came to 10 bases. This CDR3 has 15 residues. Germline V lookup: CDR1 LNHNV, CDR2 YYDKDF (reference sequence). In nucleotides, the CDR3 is TGTGCCACCAGCAGAGATAGGGCTGGGAATCAGCCCCAGCATTTT. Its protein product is CATSRDRAGNQPQHF. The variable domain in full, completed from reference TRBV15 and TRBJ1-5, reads DAMVIQNPRYQVTQFGKPVTLSCSQTLNHNVMYWYQQKSSQAPKLLFHYYDKDFNNEADTPDNFQSRRPNTSFCFLDIRSPGLGDTAMYLCATSRDRAGNQPQHFGDGTRLSIL.

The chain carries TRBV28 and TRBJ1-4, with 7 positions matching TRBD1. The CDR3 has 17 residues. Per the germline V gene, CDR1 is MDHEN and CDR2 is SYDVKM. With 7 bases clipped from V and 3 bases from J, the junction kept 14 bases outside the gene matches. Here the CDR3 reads CASNSPNRDRPNEKLFF. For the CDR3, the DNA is TGTGCCAGCAACTCCCCCAACCGGGACAGACCTAATGAAAAACTGTTTTTT.

The CDR3 DNA sequence: TGTGCCAGCTTCGGGGGGCAGAGCACTGAAGCTTTCTTT. Translation: CASFGGQSTEAFF. The chain is built from TRBV11-2 and TRBJ1-1; a possible D gene is TRBD1 (6 bases). Trimming took 8 bases from V and 4 from J, leaving 14 bases between them. Germline V gene lookup returns CDR1 SGHAT and CDR2 FQNNGV. The CDR3 runs 13 residues.

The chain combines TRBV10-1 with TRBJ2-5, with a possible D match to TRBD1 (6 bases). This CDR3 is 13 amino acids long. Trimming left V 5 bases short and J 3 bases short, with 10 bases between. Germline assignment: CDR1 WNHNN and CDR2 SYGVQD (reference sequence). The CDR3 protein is CASSQGNEETQYF. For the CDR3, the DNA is TGCGCCAGCAGTCAGGGGAACGAAGAGACCCAGTACTTC.

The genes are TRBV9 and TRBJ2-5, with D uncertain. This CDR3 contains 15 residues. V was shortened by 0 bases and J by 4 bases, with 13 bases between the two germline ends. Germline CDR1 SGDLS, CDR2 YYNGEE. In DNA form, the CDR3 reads TGTGCCAGCAGCGTAGGGGCCACCCTGCGAGAGACCCAGTACTTC. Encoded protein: CASSVGATLRETQYF.

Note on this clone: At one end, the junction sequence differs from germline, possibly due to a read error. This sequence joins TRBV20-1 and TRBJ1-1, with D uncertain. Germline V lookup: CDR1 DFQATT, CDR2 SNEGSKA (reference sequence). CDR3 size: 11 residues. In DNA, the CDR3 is TGCAGTGCTAGAGATCTATCTCATGCTTCCTTT. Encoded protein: CSARDLSHASF.

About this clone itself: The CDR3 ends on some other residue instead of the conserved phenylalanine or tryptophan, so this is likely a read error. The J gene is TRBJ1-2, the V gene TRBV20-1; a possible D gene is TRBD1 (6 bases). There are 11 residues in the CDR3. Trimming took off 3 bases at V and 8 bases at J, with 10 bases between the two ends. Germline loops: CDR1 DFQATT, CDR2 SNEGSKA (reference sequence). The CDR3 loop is CSASDRSGYTL. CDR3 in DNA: TGCAGTGCTAGCGACAGGTCAGGCTACACCCTC.

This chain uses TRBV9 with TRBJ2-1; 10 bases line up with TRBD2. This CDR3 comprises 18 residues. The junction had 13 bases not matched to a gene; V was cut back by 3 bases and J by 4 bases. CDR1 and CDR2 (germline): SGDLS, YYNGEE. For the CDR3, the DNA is TGTGCCAGCAGCGGAGGGCTAGCGGGAGTGTGGGATTACAATGAGCAGTTCTTC. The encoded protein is CASSGGLAGVWDYNEQFF.